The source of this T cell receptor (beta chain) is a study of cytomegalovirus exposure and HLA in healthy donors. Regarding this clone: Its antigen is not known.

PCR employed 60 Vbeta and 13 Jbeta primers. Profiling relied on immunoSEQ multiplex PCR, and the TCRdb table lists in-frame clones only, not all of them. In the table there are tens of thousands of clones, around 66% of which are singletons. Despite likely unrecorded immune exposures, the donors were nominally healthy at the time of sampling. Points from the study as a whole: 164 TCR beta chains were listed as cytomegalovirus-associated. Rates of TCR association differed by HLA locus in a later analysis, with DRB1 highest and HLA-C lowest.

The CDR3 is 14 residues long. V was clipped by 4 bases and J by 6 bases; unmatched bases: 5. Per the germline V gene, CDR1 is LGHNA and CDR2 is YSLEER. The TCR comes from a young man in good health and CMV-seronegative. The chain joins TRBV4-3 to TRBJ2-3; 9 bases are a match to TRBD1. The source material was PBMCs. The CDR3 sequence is CASSLGQGSDTQYF. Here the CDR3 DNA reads TGCGCCAGCAGCCTGGGACAGGGAAGCGATACGCAGTATTTT.